This TCR beta chain was identified during a study of PD-1 blockade in classical Hodgkin lymphoma. Study conclusions and caveats: Baseline TCR diversity was reportedly lower in newly diagnosed patients than healthy donors. TCR diversity rose significantly by C4D1 in CD4+ but not CD8+ cells.

On this clone itself: Its antigen is not known.

The time point was: cycle 4 day 1 (C4D1), after about 6 weeks of nivolumab. Every patient relapsed after autologous stem cell transplantation, and brentuximab vedotin exposure varied. TCRdb keeps only in-frame clones here, not all; method: immunoSEQ multiplex PCR. The sample has approximately 38,000 clones; 70% to 85% are singletons. The sequencing here drew on peripheral blood mononuclear cells (PBMCs), taken before the fourth cycle of nivolumab. This sequence originates from a human donor with classical Hodgkin lymphoma.

The DNA for the CDR3 is TGTGCCATCAGTGAAAGGGTTAGCAATCAGCCCCAGCATTTT. It translates to CAISERVSNQPQHF. V and J are TRBV10-3 and TRBJ1-5; D uncertain. CDR3 length: 14 residues. The V gene lost 3 bases and the J gene lost 0 bases, with 6 bases spanning the gap. Germline CDR1 ENHRY, CDR2 SYGVKD.